This TCR beta chain was profiled in a study of CD8+ T cells in alopecia areata. Whole-study context: Treated patients were dosed with oral tofacitinib, taking 5 to 10 mg twice daily. Study observations and caveats: Sequencing of scalp samples also includes resident alphabeta T cells from normal skin. Elevated clonality characterized lesional scalp relative to normal scalp, particularly in alopecia totalis/universalis.

Germline loops: CDR1 SQVTM, CDR2 ANQGSEA. This CDR3 region has 13 residues. Trimming left V 6 bases short and J 6 bases short, with 15 bases between. Described treatment: oral pan-JAK inhibitor, 5-10 mg twice daily. Details on this clone: The antigen remains unidentified.

Sequencing used cDNA as its template, made by extracting RNA and reverse transcribing it. The table came from immunoSEQ multiplex PCR; TCRdb's copy has only in-frame clones and leaves some out. Among about 250,000 clones listed, about three fifths were seen once. Sequenced here: CD4+ T cells sorted from blood, sampled around week 52, from a patient treated with tofacitinib. This sequence was found in a human donor with alopecia areata. V gene TRBV29-1 combines with J gene TRBJ2-1; no definite D call. CDR3 DNA sequence: TGCAGCGTCGAATCCTTTGCCGGCAATGAGCAGTTCTTC. It translates to CSVESFAGNEQFF.